This TCR beta chain was captured in a study of spatial heterogeneity in lung cancer. Each CDR3 protein gets one entry after TCRdb re-called the 5' RACE reads with MiXCR. The data hold about 35,000 distinct CDR3 sequences, with approximately 3.1% observed a single time. There are a few counts of this clonotype. Trimming pared 4 bases from V and 2 bases from J, leaving 16 bases between. CDR3 length: 16 amino acids. Time point indicated: sample taken at primary tumor resection. The source material was normal lung tissue next to the tumor, sampled at surgery. The source is a male donor with early-stage non-small cell lung cancer. The chain recombines TRBV12-3 or TRBV12-4 with TRBJ2-3; D unresolved. The CDR3 protein is CASSSSFDPLTDTQYF. The CDR3 DNA is TGTGCCAGCAGTTCGTCCTTTGATCCACTCACAGATACGCAGTATTTT.